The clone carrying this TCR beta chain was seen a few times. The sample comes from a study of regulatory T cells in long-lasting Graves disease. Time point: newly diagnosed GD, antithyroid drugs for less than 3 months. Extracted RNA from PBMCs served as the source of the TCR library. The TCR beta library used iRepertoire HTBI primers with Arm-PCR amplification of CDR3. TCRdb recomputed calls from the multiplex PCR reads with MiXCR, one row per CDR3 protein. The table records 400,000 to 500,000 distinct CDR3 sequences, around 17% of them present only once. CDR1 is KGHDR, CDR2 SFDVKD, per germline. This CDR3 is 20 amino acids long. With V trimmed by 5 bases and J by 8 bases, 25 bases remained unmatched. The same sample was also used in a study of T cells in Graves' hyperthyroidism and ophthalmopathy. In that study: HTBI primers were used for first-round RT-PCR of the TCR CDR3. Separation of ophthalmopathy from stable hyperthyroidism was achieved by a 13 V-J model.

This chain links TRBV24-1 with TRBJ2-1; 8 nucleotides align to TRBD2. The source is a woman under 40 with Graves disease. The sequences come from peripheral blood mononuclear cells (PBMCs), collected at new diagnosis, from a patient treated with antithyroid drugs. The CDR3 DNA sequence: TGTGCCACCAGTGCCGGAGGCCTAGGGTTACCCGGGACTAGTTCCGATGAGCAGTTCTTC. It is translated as CATSAGGLGLPGTSSDEQFF.